Each of the 28 T cell receptor beta chains below was sequenced from the same sample in a study of human CD8 memory T cell subsets. Libraries targeted TCR beta using 5' RACE with UMIs. From the 5' RACE reads, TCRdb lists one entry per CDR3 protein and no DNA. Across 5,000 or so distinct CDR3 sequences, the top ten clones capture under 30% of the sample. The source material was CD8+ effector memory T cells (TEM) sorted from PBMCs. As to subset: effector memory CD8 T cells, CCR7- CD45RO+ CD95+. These receptors were taken from a human donor in good health.

The chain links TRBV5-1 to TRBJ1-2; TCRdb picks TRBD1, but there is no DNA to check that call. This CDR3 is 16 amino acids long. Per the germline V gene, CDR1 is SGHRS and CDR2 is YFSETQ. The CDR3 here is CASSLDDGDLNYGYTF.

This clonotype is labeled medium-sized based on frequency. CDR3 region: CASSQEAGKDYGYTF. The rearrangement links TRBV3-1 to TRBJ1-2; TCRdb picks TRBD1, but there is no DNA to check that call. This CDR3 comprises 15 residues. Germline loops: CDR1 LGHDT, CDR2 YNNKEL (reference sequence).

Its frequency marks this clonotype as medium-sized. J is TRBJ2-3 and V is TRBV6-2 or TRBV6-3; there is no DNA to check the TCRdb D call of TRBD1. The CDR3 has 14 residues. The germline V gene encodes CDR1 MNHEY and CDR2 SVGEGT. CDR3 sequence reads: CASSPPGGPDTQYF.

V usage is TRBV11-2 and J usage is TRBJ2-2; checking the TCRdb D call of TRBD1 is not possible without DNA. Germline V gene data show CDR1 as SGHAT and CDR2 as FQNNGV. This CDR3 has 15 amino acids. CDR3 loop: CASRAGGSGTGELFF.

The rearrangement uses TRBV20-1 and TRBJ1-6; there is no DNA to check the TCRdb D call of TRBD1. The germline V gene encodes CDR1 DFQATT and CDR2 SNEGSKA (reference sequence). The CDR3 extends over 15 amino acids. The CDR3 sequence: CSARDPGQGYSPLHF.

The V gene is TRBV20-1, the J gene TRBJ1-1; lacking DNA, the TRBD1 call made by TCRdb goes unchecked. This CDR3 contains 13 residues. Germline CDR1 is DFQATT and CDR2 is SNEGSKA (reference sequence). CDR3 residues: CSARRLQGTEAFF.

This rearrangement joins TRBV27 to TRBJ2-1; TCRdb indicates TRBD1, and absent DNA this call remains unverified. CDR1 is MNHEY, CDR2 SMNVEV, per germline (reference sequence). The CDR3 contains 16 residues. The CDR3 sequence: CASSPSRGQINNEQFF.

The chain uses TRBV20-1 and TRBJ2-7. The CDR3 is 13 residues long. The germline V gene encodes CDR1 DFQATT and CDR2 SNEGSKA (reference sequence). This CDR3 is CSASGLGAYEQYF.

The rearrangement joins TRBV5-1 to TRBJ1-2; TCRdb indicates TRBD1, and absent DNA this call remains unverified. Germline CDR1 is SGHRS and CDR2 is YFSETQ. The CDR3 has 16 residues. CDR3 in amino acids: CASSRGQGASNYGYTF. The whole variable domain, remainder taken from reference TRBV5-1 and TRBJ1-2, is KAGVTQTPRYLIKTRGQQVTLSCSPISGHRSVSWYQQTPGQGLQFLFEYFSETQRNKGNFPGRFSGRQFSNSRSEMNVSTLELGDSALYLCASSRGQGASNYGYTFGSGTRLTVV.

V gene TRBV6-1 combines with J gene TRBJ2-1. The CDR3 is made up of 12 amino acids. The germline V gene has CDR1 MNHNS and CDR2 SASEGT. Here the CDR3 reads CASSEAYNEQFF.

The CDR3 loop reads CATSNGSSGANVLTF. The chain couples TRBV15 to TRBJ2-6. The CDR3 loop spans 15 amino acids. Germline CDR1 and CDR2: LNHNV and YYDKDF (reference sequence). The full variable domain, its missing parts supplied by reference TRBV15 and TRBJ2-6, is DAMVIQNPRYQVTQFGKPVTLSCSQTLNHNVMYWYQQKSSQAPKLLFHYYDKDFNNEADTPDNFQSRRPNTSFCFLDIRSPGLGDTAMYLCATSNGSSGANVLTFGAGSRLTVL.

The chain joins TRBV11-2 to TRBJ1-5; TCRdb's assignment of TRBD1 cannot be checked, as there is no DNA. This CDR3 spans 17 amino acids. Per the germline V gene, CDR1 is SGHAT and CDR2 is FQNNGV. This CDR3 reads CASSYGDRGHSNQPQHF.

This clonotype is classed as medium-sized by frequency. The rearrangement links TRBV29-1 to TRBJ2-2; TCRdb selects TRBD1, and the lack of DNA leaves this call unchecked. In germline, CDR1 is SQVTM, CDR2 ANQGSEA. The CDR3 is 14 residues long. The CDR3 is CSVEEGPATGELFF.

The chain uses TRBV10-3 and TRBJ2-5; TCRdb's assignment of TRBD1 cannot be checked, as there is no DNA. The CDR3 consists of 15 residues. Looked up from germline, CDR1 is ENHRY and CDR2 is SYGVKD. CDR3 sequence: CAISEGSGGLETQYF.

This sequence joins TRBV7-2 and TRBJ2-1; the TCRdb call, TRBD2, lacks DNA for checking. Germline CDR1 is SGHTA and CDR2 is FQGNSA. This CDR3 is 17 amino acids long. The CDR3 sequence: CASSLFSSGGRGNEQFF. The full variable domain, rest sourced from reference TRBV7-2 and TRBJ2-1, is GAGVSQSPSNKVTEKGKDVELRCDPISGHTALYWYRQSLGQGLEFLIYFQGNSAPDKSGLPSDRFSAERTGGSVSTLTIQRTQQEDSAVYLCASSLFSSGGRGNEQFFGPGTRLTVL.

The chain links TRBV7-9 to TRBJ2-5. Germline V gene data show CDR1 as SEHNR and CDR2 as FQNEAQ (reference sequence). This CDR3 has 13 amino acids. The CDR3 loop reads CASSFFAEETQYF.

The V and J genes are TRBV20-1 and TRBJ2-7; TCRdb reports TRBD1, a call that lacks DNA to check it against. Germline V CDR1 and CDR2: DFQATT, SNEGSKA (reference sequence). The CDR3 consists of 14 residues. The CDR3 loop reads CSATGTVDYYEQYF.

Considering frequency, this clonotype is medium-sized. The rearrangement uses TRBV30 and TRBJ1-4; no DNA is available, so the TRBD1 call from TCRdb remains unchecked. Germline V gene lookup returns CDR1 GTSNPN and CDR2 SVGIG (reference sequence). The CDR3 runs 14 residues. The CDR3 sequence is CAWTWTGRGEKLFF.

The V gene is TRBV19, the J gene TRBJ2-2; TCRdb's D gene call, TRBD1, goes unchecked for lack of DNA. The CDR3 consists of 15 residues. Germline V CDR1 and CDR2: LNHDA, SQIVND (reference sequence). The CDR3 loop is CASSTPDRDTGELFF.

The rearrangement joins TRBV6-1 to TRBJ2-3; TCRdb selects TRBD1, and the lack of DNA leaves this call unchecked. Germline assignment: CDR1 MNHNS and CDR2 SASEGT. The CDR3 loop spans 16 amino acids. CDR3: CASSEEAGGSTDTQYF.

V is TRBV6-4 and J is TRBJ1-1; TCRdb's D call, TRBD1, is unchecked because there is no DNA. Germline V gene lookup returns CDR1 MRHNA and CDR2 SNTAGT. The CDR3 consists of 14 residues. The CDR3 spells CASSVQGASTEAFF.

This clonotype is labeled medium-sized (0.01 to 0.1%) based on frequency. This rearrangement joins TRBV6-4 to TRBJ2-3; TCRdb selects TRBD1, and the lack of DNA leaves this call unchecked. The CDR3 contains 14 residues. The V gene's germline CDR1 is MRHNA and CDR2 SNTAGT. The CDR3 region is CASSEGADTDTQYF.

This clonotype is medium-sized by frequency. The chain joins TRBV6-4 to TRBJ2-3; TCRdb lists TRBD2, though no DNA is available to test this call. CDR3 length equals 16 residues. The germline V gene has CDR1 MRHNA and CDR2 SNTAGT. CDR3 amino acids: CASSDSTSGGADTQYF.

The chain employs TRBV20-1 and TRBJ2-1. Germline assignment: CDR1 DFQATT and CDR2 SNEGSKA (reference sequence). The CDR3 runs 13 residues. The CDR3 loop is CSAADPSYNEQFF.

The J gene is TRBJ2-5, the V gene TRBV5-4; TCRdb proposes TRBD1, but this gene call is untestable without DNA. Germline CDR1 and CDR2: SGHNT and YYREEE (reference sequence). The CDR3 contains 14 residues. CDR3 amino acids: CASSYGTEKETQYF. The whole variable domain, filled in from reference TRBV5-4 and TRBJ2-5, reads ETGVTQSPTHLIKTRGQQVTLRCSSQSGHNTVSWYQQALGQGPQFIFQYYREEENGRGNFPPRFSGLQFPNYSSELNVNALELDDSALYLCASSYGTEKETQYFGPGTRLLVL.

This chain joins TRBV6-4 and TRBJ2-1; TCRdb designates TRBD2, a call that cannot be tested without DNA. The CDR3 spans 15 residues. Per germline, CDR1 MRHNA and CDR2 SNTAGT. CDR3 amino acids: CASSDSPGGEDEQFF.

The chain links TRBV12-3 or TRBV12-4 to TRBJ2-1. The CDR3 totals 13 residues. The CDR3 loop is CASSASGYNEQFF.

According to its frequency, this clonotype is large. The genes are TRBV20-1 and TRBJ2-2. The CDR3 covers 15 residues. CDR1 DFQATT and CDR2 SNEGSKA come from the germline V gene (reference sequence). The CDR3 here is CSARTLAGDTGELFF.